These T cell receptor beta chains were read from a single sample in a study of CD8 T cells in ankylosing spondylitis. MiXCR, applied by TCRdb to the 5' RACE reads, yields one record per CDR3 protein. The data show 30,000 or so distinct CDR3 sequences, roughly 5.3% seen once. Input material: blood, either unsorted or a sorted T cell fraction (not recorded which). These receptors were collected from a female donor with ankylosing spondylitis or in good health (not recorded which). CDR3s include the opening cysteine and the closing phenylalanine or tryptophan. D genes are given only for firm matches. Not every row has a clone size; where given, it reads once, few, many or a size class.

>TRBJ1-1|NA|NA|TRBV9
CASSAGEIANTEAFF
TGTGCCAGCAGCGCCGGGGAGATAGCGAACACTGAAGCTTTCTTT
>TRBJ2-1|NA|few|TRBV9
CASSVGLGSSYNEQFF
TGTGCCAGCAGCGTAGGACTAGGGAGCTCCTACAATGAGCAGTTCTTC
>TRBJ2-2|TRBD2|NA|TRBV9
CASSVVGVPGLGNTGELFF
TGTGCCAGCAGCGTAGTGGGAGTCCCGGGACTAGGAAACACCGGGGAGCTGTTTTTT
>TRBJ2-7|TRBD1|NA|TRBV9
CASSLGQGRYEQYF
TGTGCCAGCAGCCTTGGACAGGGTCGCTACGAGCAGTACTTC
>TRBJ2-3|TRBD2|many|TRBV9
CASSVLSSGASTDTQYF
TGTGCCAGCAGCGTACTGTCCAGCGGGGCTAGCACAGATACGCAGTATTTT
>TRBJ2-1|NA|many|TRBV9
CASSPQGGVYNEQFF
TGTGCCAGCAGCCCCCAGGGGGGTGTATACAATGAGCAGTTCTTC
>TRBJ2-5|TRBD1|many|TRBV9
CASSSQGAGRETQYF
TGTGCCAGCAGCTCACAGGGGGCCGGGCGAGAGACCCAGTACTTC
>TRBJ2-1|TRBD2|many|TRBV9
CASSLRAGGGHEQFF
TGTGCCAGCAGCCTACGAGCGGGAGGGGGGCATGAGCAGTTCTTC
>TRBJ2-2|NA|NA|TRBV19
CAPVGGHTGELFF
TGTGCCCCAGTCGGGGGGCACACCGGGGAGCTGTTTTTT
>TRBJ2-7|NA|many|TRBV9
CASSVAAGHSYEQYF
TGTGCCAGCAGCGTAGCGGCGGGTCATTCCTACGAGCAGTACTTC
>TRBJ1-2|NA|many|TRBV9
CASSVALPGNYGYTF
TGTGCCAGCAGCGTAGCTCTGCCGGGTAACTATGGCTACACCTTC
>TRBJ2-5|TRBD1|many|TRBV9
CASSARETGVETQYF
TGTGCCAGCAGCGCCCGGGAGACAGGGGTAGAGACCCAGTACTTC
>TRBJ2-1|TRBD2|many|TRBV9
CASRPGSGGYNEQFF
TGTGCCAGCCGCCCAGGTAGCGGGGGTTACAATGAGCAGTTCTTC
>TRBJ1-2|NA|medium-sized|TRBV9
CASSVDRNYGYTF
TGTGCCAGCAGCGTGGACAGAAACTATGGCTACACCTTC
>TRBJ2-1|TRBD2|few|TRBV9
CASSPGTIYNEQFF
TGTGCCAGCAGCCCCGGGACTATCTACAATGAGCAGTTCTTC
>TRBJ2-3|TRBD1|medium-sized|TRBV9
CASTKGDRSTDTQYF
TGTGCCAGCACCAAAGGGGACAGAAGCACAGATACGCAGTATTTT
>TRBJ2-7|TRBD2|many|TRBV9
CASSVELAGPYEQYF
TGTGCCAGCAGCGTAGAATTAGCGGGGCCCTACGAGCAGTACTTC
>TRBJ2-7|NA|NA|TRBV9
CASSVSLRAYEQYF
TGTGCCAGCAGCGTGTCTCTGAGGGCCTACGAGCAGTACTTC
>TRBJ1-5|NA|many|TRBV19
CANTDCWASNQPQHF
TGTGCCAATACGGACTGTTGGGCCTCCAATCAGCCCCAGCATTTT